Listed below are T cell receptor beta chains from one sample, sequenced in a study of blood T cell repertoires in COVID-19. Sequenced by immunoSEQ multiplex PCR; TCRdb stores in-frame clones only, minus some. The top ten clones hold nearly 4.5% of a sample with a few hundred thousand clones, approximately 90% of them seen once. Material: peripheral blood. These receptors all stem from a man aged 50-60 years with acute or convalescent COVID-19. CDR3s include the opening cysteine and the closing phenylalanine or tryptophan. D genes are given only for firm matches. Size is stated for part of the rows, as once, few or many counts, or as a class when the clone is expanded.

>TRBJ2-1|NA|TRBV7-3|TRBD2
TGTGCCAGCAGCTTAAGGGCCCCGACTAGCGGGGGGGAAGACAATGAGCAGTTCTTC
CASSLRAPTSGGEDNEQFF
>TRBJ2-7|NA|TRBV3-1/TRBV3-2|NA
TGTGCCAGCAGCCAAGAAGGCGGCAAAAGTTGCTTC
CASSQEGGKSCF
>TRBJ1-6|NA|TRBV7-2|TRBD1
TGTGCCAGCAGCTTAGTCGGAGGGGACAGGCCCCTCCACTTT
CASSLVGGDRPLHF
>TRBJ2-1|once|TRBV7-9|TRBD2
TGTGCCAGCAGCTTAGCTAGCGGGGGCTACAATGAGCAGTTCTTC
CASSLASGGYNEQFF
>TRBJ2-1|NA|TRBV5-1|TRBD2
TGCGCCAGCAGCTTGGCCGTCACTAGCGAGTACAATGAGCAGTTCTTC
CASSLAVTSEYNEQFF
>TRBJ1-1|NA|TRBV18|TRBD1
TGTGCCAGCTCACCACAGGTACAGGGGGCCATACTGAACACTGAAGCTTTCTTT
CASSPQVQGAILNTEAFF
>TRBJ2-5|NA|TRBV7-6|TRBD2
TGTGCCAGCAGCTCCCTGACTAGCGGGGGGGCCTGGAGATCCTTGAAGACCCAGTACTTC
CASSSLTSGGAWRSLKTQYF
>TRBJ1-1|NA|TRBV27|NA
TGTGCCAGCAGTACGCTTTGGACAAACACTGAAGCTTTCTTT
CASSTLWTNTEAFF
>TRBJ2-2|NA|TRBV6-1|NA
TGTGCCAGCAGTGAGTGGCCGGGATTCGCGAACACCGGGGAGCTGTTTTTT
CASSEWPGFANTGELFF
>TRBJ2-2|NA|TRBV9|TRBD1
TGTGCCAGTGAGGCAGGGGGATGGACCGGGGAGCTGTTTTTT
CASEAGGWTGELFF
>TRBJ1-2|NA|TRBV5-1|NA
TGCGCCAGCAGCTTGGGGACAGCAAACTATGGCTACACCTTC
CASSLGTANYGYTF
>TRBJ2-1|NA|TRBV11-2|NA
TGTGCCAGCAGCACTACCGGGGGTTCCTACAATGAGCAGTTCTTC
CASSTTGGSYNEQFF